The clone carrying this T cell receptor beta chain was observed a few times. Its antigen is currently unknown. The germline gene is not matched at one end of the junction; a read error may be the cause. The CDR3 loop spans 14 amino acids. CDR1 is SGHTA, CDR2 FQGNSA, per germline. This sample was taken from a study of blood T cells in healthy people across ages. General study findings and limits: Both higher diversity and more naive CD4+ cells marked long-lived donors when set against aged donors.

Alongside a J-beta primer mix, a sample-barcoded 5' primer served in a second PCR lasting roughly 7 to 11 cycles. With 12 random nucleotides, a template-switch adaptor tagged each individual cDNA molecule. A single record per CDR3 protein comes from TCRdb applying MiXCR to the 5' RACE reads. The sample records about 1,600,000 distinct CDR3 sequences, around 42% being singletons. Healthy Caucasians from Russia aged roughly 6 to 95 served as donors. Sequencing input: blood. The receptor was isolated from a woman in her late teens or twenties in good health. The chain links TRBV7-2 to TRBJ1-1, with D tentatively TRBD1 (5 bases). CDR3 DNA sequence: TGCGCCAGCAGCACCGGGACGGTGAACACTGAAGCTTTCTTT. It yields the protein CASSTGTVNTEAFF. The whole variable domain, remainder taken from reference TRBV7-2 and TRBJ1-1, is GAGVSQSPSNKVTEKGKDVELRCDPISGHTALYWYRQSLGQGLEFLIYFQGNSAPDKSGLPSDRFSAERTGGSVSTLTIQRTQQEDSAVYLCASSTGTVNTEAFFGQGTRLTVV.